This T cell receptor (beta chain) emerged from a study of CD8+ T cells in alopecia areata. Germline-derived CDR1 and CDR2 are MNHEY and SMNVEV (reference sequence). Trimming pared 6 bases from V and 1 base from J, leaving 12 bases between. The length of the CDR3 is 14 residues. RNA was isolated and reverse transcribed to cDNA, the sequencing template. The data were produced by immunoSEQ multiplex PCR, yet TCRdb's version contains in-frame clones alone and is incomplete. The table records 200,000 or so clones, roughly two fifths of them present only once. The sample's treatment: oral pan-JAK inhibitor, 5-10 mg twice daily. Study results and caveats: Alphabeta T cells residing in normal skin are also sequenced in scalp samples. With tofacitinib ongoing, many expanded lesional clones persisted in both scalp and blood.

A note on this clone: Antigen unknown.

This specimen was CD4+ T cells sorted from blood, taken at approximately week 39, from a patient treated with tofacitinib. This TCR was recovered from a human donor with alopecia areata. The chain links TRBV27 to TRBJ1-1, with D unclear. CDR3 amino acids: CASSLISRNTEAFF. The CDR3, as DNA: TGTGCCAGCAGCCTAATAAGCCGGAACACTGAAGCTTTCTTT.